Listed below are T cell receptor beta chains from one sample, sequenced in a study of blood T cell repertoires in COVID-19. TCRdb's table, derived via immunoSEQ multiplex PCR, lists solely in-frame clones and lacks some. The sample lists under 130,000 clones, 85% occurring once. Material: peripheral blood. The source is a human donor in a cohort sampled during active COVID-19. Both conserved end residues are part of each CDR3. Each record gives: CDR3 DNA, CDR3 protein, J gene, D gene, V gene, CDR3 length. A D gene is named only where the DNA matches it firmly.

CDR3nt: TGTGCCAGCAGCTTTCAACTAGCGGGAATCCGAGATACGCAGTATTTT
CDR3aa: CASSFQLAGIRDTQYF
j_gene: TRBJ2-3
d_gene: TRBD2
v_gene: TRBV7-2
len: 16

CDR3nt: TGTGCCAGCAGGGTAGGGGGATGGGCCGGGGAGCTGTTTTTT
CDR3aa: CASRVGGWAGELFF
j_gene: TRBJ2-2
d_gene: .
v_gene: TRBV6-5
len: 14

CDR3nt: TGCGCCAGCAGCTTGGAGCAGCCAGGGGGCGGAATGGATACGCAGTATTTT
CDR3aa: CASSLEQPGGGMDTQYF
j_gene: TRBJ2-3
d_gene: TRBD1
v_gene: TRBV5-1
len: 17

CDR3nt: TGTGCCAGCAGTACCCGACAGGGAAGGGGCCTAGATACGCAGTATTTT
CDR3aa: CASSTRQGRGLDTQYF
j_gene: TRBJ2-3
d_gene: TRBD1
v_gene: TRBV28
len: 16

CDR3nt: TGTGCCAGCAGCCAAGATATGGGGGGGTTATGGACTGAAGCTTTCTTT
CDR3aa: CASSQDMGGLWTEAFF
j_gene: TRBJ1-1
d_gene: .
v_gene: TRBV3-1/TRBV3-2
len: 16

CDR3nt: TGTGCCACCAGTGATTTCGCAGGGGCTGGCTACACCTTC
CDR3aa: CATSDFAGAGYTF
j_gene: TRBJ1-2
d_gene: .
v_gene: TRBV24-1
len: 13

CDR3nt: TGTGCCAGCAGCTTGTTTGGACAGGGATTCACCGGGGAGCTGTTTTTT
CDR3aa: CASSLFGQGFTGELFF
j_gene: TRBJ2-2
d_gene: TRBD1
v_gene: TRBV5-5
len: 16

CDR3nt: TGTGCCAGCAGCTTACCGGGACTAGCTTACAATGAGCAGTTCTTC
CDR3aa: CASSLPGLAYNEQFF
j_gene: TRBJ2-1
d_gene: TRBD2
v_gene: TRBV5-6
len: 15

CDR3nt: TGTGCCAGCAGCTCCACCCCGGGACTAGCGGGGGAAAACATTCAGTACTTC
CDR3aa: CASSSTPGLAGENIQYF
j_gene: TRBJ2-4
d_gene: TRBD2
v_gene: TRBV11-3
len: 17

CDR3nt: TGTGCCAGCAGCTTAGGTGGGACAGGGTACCAAGAGACCCAGTACTTC
CDR3aa: CASSLGGTGYQETQYF
j_gene: TRBJ2-5
d_gene: TRBD1
v_gene: TRBV7-2
len: 16